The 14 T cell receptor beta chains given below trace back to one sample, sequenced in a study of blood T cell repertoires in COVID-19. Using immunoSEQ multiplex PCR, the repertoire was profiled, and TCRdb retains in-frame clones only, with some absent. The sample holds tens of thousands of clones, around 90% seen once. The material sequenced was peripheral blood. These receptors all come from a woman older than 75 with acute or convalescent COVID-19.

The CDR3 here is CASRRAGLHNEQFF. The CDR3 nucleotides are TGTGCCAGTAGAAGAGCGGGGCTCCACAATGAGCAGTTCTTC. This chain connects TRBV19 to TRBJ2-1; TRBD2 aligns across 7 bases. The V and J ends lost 6 bases and 5 bases, in that order; junction bases with no gene match: 7. This CDR3 has 14 amino acids. Germline CDR1 and CDR2: LNHDA and SQIVND (reference sequence).

Written as DNA, the CDR3 is TGCGCCAGCAGCCAAGATCTAGGACTAGCGGGGGGTAGGAGCTCTGGGGCCAACGTCCTGACTTTC. Protein sequence: CASSQDLGLAGGRSSGANVLTF. The chain combines TRBV4-1 with TRBJ2-6; TRBD2 matches at 14 bases. The CDR3 consists of 22 residues. The V and J ends lost 0 bases and 0 bases, in that order; junction bases with no gene match: 10. Per the germline V gene, CDR1 is MGHRA and CDR2 is YSYEKL.

The V call is TRBV5-5, the J call TRBJ2-1; perhaps TRBD2 as D (6 bases). Between the trimmed V and J ends, which lost 4 bases and 7 bases, there was a span of 21 bases. The CDR3 is made up of 16 amino acids. Germline values: CDR1 SGHKS, CDR2 YYEKEE (reference sequence). The CDR3 loop reads CASSPGAGGEGNEQFF. CDR3 coding DNA: TGTGCCAGCAGCCCGGGCGCAGGCGGGGAAGGTAATGAGCAGTTCTTC.

This chain uses TRBV5-8 with TRBJ1-5, with TRBD1 identical over 9 bases. The V segment lost 4 bases and the J segment 2 bases; nucleotides outside the gene matches: 7. The CDR3 contains 16 residues. The germline gives CDR1 SGHTS, CDR2 YDEGEE. CDR3 coding DNA: TGTGCCAGCAGCGCCTTACAGGGGGCAGGCAATCAGCCCCAGCATTTT. Protein sequence: CASSALQGAGNQPQHF.

The chain employs TRBV11-2 and TRBJ1-3; TRBD1 is a possible D gene (5 bases). The CDR3 consists of 16 residues. The germline V gene has CDR1 SGHAT and CDR2 FQNNGV. Trimming stripped 5 bases from V and 1 base from J, with 15 bases between. The CDR3 bases are TGTGCCAGCAGCCCGGGGGGGGGACCGTCTGGAAACACCATATATTTT. It specifies CASSPGGGPSGNTIYF.

J is TRBJ2-2 and V is TRBV3-1 (or the pseudogene TRBV3-2), with 9 bases identical to TRBD2. Germline CDR1 and CDR2: LGHDT and YNNKEL (reference sequence). The CDR3 has 16 amino acids. V trimming: 3 bases; J trimming: 3 bases; junction bases outside the gene matches: 5. The CDR3: CASSHLSGGDTGELFF. The CDR3 DNA reads TGTGCCAGCAGCCACCTTAGCGGGGGAGACACCGGGGAGCTGTTTTTT.

The chain links TRBV3-1 (or the pseudogene TRBV3-2) to TRBJ1-1; a weak D match, TRBD1 (5 bases). The CDR3 runs to 16 residues. With 0 bases removed from V and 0 bases from J, the gap between germline ends came to 11 bases. Looked up from germline, CDR1 is LGHDT and CDR2 is YNNKEL (reference sequence). CDR3 residues: CASSQEGGSMNTEAFF. As DNA, the CDR3 is TGTGCCAGCAGCCAAGAGGGGGGAAGCATGAACACTGAAGCTTTCTTT.

The V and J genes are TRBV30 and TRBJ2-5; 9 positions agree with TRBD2. In germline, CDR1 is GTSNPN, CDR2 SVGIG (reference sequence). The CDR3 runs to 14 residues. V shed 0 bases and J 5 bases; nucleotides not matched to a gene: 4. Here the CDR3 DNA reads TGTGCCTGGAGTGTAGCGGGGGGTATGGAGACCCAGTACTTC. Translation: CAWSVAGGMETQYF. The full variable domain, completed using reference TRBV30 and TRBJ2-5, is SQTIHQWPATLVQPVGSPLSLECTVEGTSNPNLYWYRQAAGRGLQLLFYSVGIGQISSEVPQNLSASRPQDRQFILSSKKLLLSDSGFYLCAWSVAGGMETQYFGPGTRLLVL.

This clone was picked up one time. The DNA of the CDR3 is TGTGCCAGCAGCTCTCGGGACAGGGGTTTTGCAGATACGCAGTATTTT. Residues: CASSSRDRGFADTQYF. J is TRBJ2-3 and V is TRBV5-4; 10 bases are a match to TRBD1. In germline, CDR1 is SGHNT, CDR2 YYREEE (reference sequence). The CDR3 length is 16 residues. The ends lost 3 bases at V and 4 bases at J; junction bases unmatched: 8.

The V and J genes are TRBV3-1 (or the pseudogene TRBV3-2) and TRBJ2-3; weak D call: TRBD1 (6 bases). The CDR3 spans 15 residues. Germline V lookup: CDR1 LGHDT, CDR2 YNNKEL (reference sequence). With 2 bases removed from V and 1 base from J, the gap between germline ends came to 10 bases. CDR3 nucleotide sequence: TGTGCCAGCAGCCAAACCAGGGGCGGCACAGATACGCAGTATTTT. Its translation is CASSQTRGGTDTQYF.

Turning to this clone: A junction end diverges from the germline sequence, so it may reflect a read error. This sequence joins TRBV5-4 and TRBJ2-1, with 8 bases aligning to TRBD1. Germline values: CDR1 SGHNT, CDR2 YYREEE (reference sequence). The CDR3 totals 16 residues. The CDR3 DNA reads TGTGCCAGCAGCTCCACGACAGGGGCCTCCAACAATGAGCAGTTCTTC. It yields the protein CASSSTTGASNNEQFF.

This sequence joins TRBV7-2 and TRBJ2-1; tentatively, D is TRBD2 (7 bases). CDR1 and CDR2 (germline): SGHTA, FQGNSA. The germline V and J ends were trimmed by 0 bases and 12 bases, with 18 bases remaining between them. The CDR3 consists of 15 residues. The CDR3 loop reads CASSLARGPEGVQFF. Here the CDR3 DNA reads TGTGCCAGCAGCTTAGCGCGGGGGCCTGAAGGAGTGCAGTTCTTC.

This rearrangement joins TRBV5-6 to TRBJ1-6; the D is unclear. The V gene lost 2 bases and the J gene lost 3 bases, with 9 bases spanning the gap. The germline CDR1 and CDR2 sequences are SGHDT and YYEEEE. The CDR3 length is 15 residues. The CDR3 protein is CASSLLRIYNSPLHF. DNA for the CDR3: TGTGCCAGCAGCTTACTGCGGATCTATAATTCACCCCTCCACTTT.

The chain joins TRBV5-1 to TRBJ2-2; no reliable D call. Germline lookup yields CDR1 SGHRS and CDR2 YFSETQ. The CDR3 has 15 residues. Trimming shortened V by 0 bases and J by 6 bases, and 12 bases separated the two germline ends. CDR3 protein: CASSLGLQKPGELFF. CDR3 sequence (DNA): TGCGCCAGCAGCTTGGGGCTTCAGAAACCCGGGGAGCTGTTTTTT. Combining the CDR3 with reference TRBV5-1 and TRBJ2-2 gives the whole variable domain KAGVTQTPRYLIKTRGQQVTLSCSPISGHRSVSWYQQTPGQGLQFLFEYFSETQRNKGNFPGRFSGRQFSNSRSEMNVSTLELGDSALYLCASSLGLQKPGELFFGEGSRLTVL.